This T cell receptor beta chain was observed in a study of T cells in Graves' hyperthyroidism and ophthalmopathy. As for the study in general: Blood from the periphery was taken at initial diagnosis, before any treatment.

TCR beta CDR3 sequences were amplified from RNA transcripts. TCR CDR3 underwent first-round RT-PCR with the HTBI primer set. From the multiplex PCR reads, TCRdb called clonotypes with MiXCR, one entry per CDR3 protein. The sample includes about 340,000 distinct CDR3 sequences, 15% to 20% of them seen just once. Hyperthyroidism, newly diagnosed and lasting under 2 months, affected patients aged 18 to 65. On the basis of clinical symptoms, serum thyroxine and TRAb, thyroid ultrasound and orbital computed tomography, diagnoses were made. CDR3 length: 18 residues. Germline V gives CDR1 LNHDA, CDR2 SQIVND (reference sequence). With V trimmed by 0 bases and J by 3 bases, 8 bases remained unmatched.

The rearrangement uses TRBV19 and TRBJ1-2; TRBD1 matches 12 bases. The origin of this receptor is a woman aged 50 to 60 with Graves' hyperthyroidism. The sequenced sample was blood. Here the CDR3 reads CASSIDNTGQGADYGYTF. The CDR3 bases are TGTGCCAGTAGTATAGACAATACGGGACAGGGGGCCGACTATGGCTACACCTTC.